This entry describes one TCR beta chain. The sample originates from a study of radiotherapy plus CTLA-4 blockade in lung cancer. Clones were read by immunoSEQ multiplex PCR, and TCRdb kept only the in-frame ones, dropping some. The sample lists about 59,000 clones, around 74% occurring once. CDR3 length equals 13 residues. Between the trimmed V and J ends, which lost 8 bases and 4 bases, there was a span of 14 bases. The V gene's germline CDR1 is MNHEY and CDR2 SVGAGI. The rearrangement joins TRBV6-5 to TRBJ1-1; D gene unclear. The sequence was collected from a human donor with non-small cell lung cancer whose response to radiotherapy plus ipilimumab could not be evaluated. The material sequenced was peripheral blood, taken from a patient treated with radiotherapy plus ipilimumab. CDR3 sequence (DNA): TGTGCCAGCCGGTCGAATTGGGCCACTGAAGCTTTCTTT. It encodes CASRSNWATEAFF.